Below are 3 T cell receptor beta chains sequenced from a single sample in a study of HIV-infected patients and healthy controls. The repertoire came from unfractionated whole blood and reflected all unsorted peripheral T cells. cDNA was made from approximately 500 ng RNA using alpha and beta constant primers. Using multiplexing indices, alpha and beta chain libraries were generated apart by chain-specific third strand synthesis. TCRdb redid the calling of the 5' RACE reads with MiXCR, one entry per CDR3 protein. The table lists 7,500 to 10,000 distinct CDR3 sequences, more than 7% of them singletons. The material was blood, obtained before antiretroviral therapy. These receptors originate from an adult with HIV infection. The donor label of this sample is uncertain.

This clonotype was counted ten times or more. The chain is built from TRBV20-1 and TRBJ1-5; no definite D call. V was trimmed by 3 bases and J by 0 bases, leaving 9 bases between them. Germline loops: CDR1 DFQATT, CDR2 SNEGSKA (reference sequence). The CDR3 runs 14 residues. CDR3 in DNA: TGCAGTGCTAGTCTCGGTTATAGCAATCAGCCCCAGCATTTT. Protein product: CSASLGYSNQPQHF.

This clonotype was observed many times. The rearrangement joins TRBV9 to TRBJ2-1, with D possibly called TRBD1 or TRBD2 (6 bases each). The CDR3 length is 15 residues. V shed 1 base and J shed 3 bases, with 11 bases lying between them. The germline CDR1 and CDR2 sequences are SGDLS and YYNGEE. CDR3 loop: CASSVRGTDYNEQFF. CDR3 nucleotide sequence: TGTGCCAGCAGCGTAAGGGGGACTGACTACAATGAGCAGTTCTTC.

This clonotype has a handful of counts. The chain links TRBV29-1 to TRBJ1-1; D ambiguous. This CDR3 is 13 amino acids long. The V gene's germline CDR1 is SQVTM and CDR2 ANQGSEA. Trimming removed 7 bases from V and 0 bases from J, with 12 bases in between. CDR3 in amino acids: CSALGRLNTEAFF. The CDR3 DNA reads TGCAGCGCACTAGGGAGGTTGAACACTGAAGCTTTCTTT.